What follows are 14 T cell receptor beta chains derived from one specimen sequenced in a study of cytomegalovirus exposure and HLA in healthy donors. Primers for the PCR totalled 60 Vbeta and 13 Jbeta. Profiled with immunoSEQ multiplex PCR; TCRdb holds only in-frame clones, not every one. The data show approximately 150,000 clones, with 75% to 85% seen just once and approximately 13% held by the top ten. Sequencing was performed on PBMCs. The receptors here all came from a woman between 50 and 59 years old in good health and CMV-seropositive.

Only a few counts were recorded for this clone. The CDR3 here is CASSLGGPGQFYEQYF. The CDR3 DNA reads as TGCGCCAGCAGCTTGGGCGGTCCGGGACAGTTCTACGAGCAGTACTTC. This sequence joins TRBV5-1 and TRBJ2-7; 7 bases map to TRBD1. The CDR3 has 16 amino acids. The germline gives CDR1 SGHRS, CDR2 YFSETQ. With 0 bases clipped from V and 3 bases from J, the junction kept 9 bases outside the gene matches.

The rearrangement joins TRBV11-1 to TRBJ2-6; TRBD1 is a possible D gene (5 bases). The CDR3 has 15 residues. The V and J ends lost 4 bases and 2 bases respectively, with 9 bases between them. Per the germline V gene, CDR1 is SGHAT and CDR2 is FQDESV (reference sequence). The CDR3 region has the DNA TGTGCCAGCAGCTCGCAGGGTGCTGGGGCCAACGTCCTGACTTTC. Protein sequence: CASSSQGAGANVLTF.

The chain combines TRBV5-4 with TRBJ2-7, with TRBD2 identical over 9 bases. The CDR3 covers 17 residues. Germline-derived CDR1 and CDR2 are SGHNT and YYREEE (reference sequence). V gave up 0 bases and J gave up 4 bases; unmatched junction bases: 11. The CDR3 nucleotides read TGTGCCAGCAGCTTGGCCCCTTTCGCGGGGGGGGTTTACGAGCAGTACTTC. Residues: CASSLAPFAGGVYEQYF.

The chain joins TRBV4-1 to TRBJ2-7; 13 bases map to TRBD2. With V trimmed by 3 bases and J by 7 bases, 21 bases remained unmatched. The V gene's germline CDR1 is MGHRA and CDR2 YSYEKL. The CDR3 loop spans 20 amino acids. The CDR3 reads CASSQPGLGLAGDFTREQYF. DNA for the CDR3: TGCGCCAGCAGCCAGCCCGGTCTAGGACTAGCGGGGGACTTTACTCGGGAGCAGTACTTC.

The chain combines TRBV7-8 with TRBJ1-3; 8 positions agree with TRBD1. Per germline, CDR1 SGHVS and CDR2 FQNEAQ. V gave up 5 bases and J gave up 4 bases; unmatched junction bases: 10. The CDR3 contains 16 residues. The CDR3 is CASSTRTGTGGNTIYF. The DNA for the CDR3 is TGTGCCAGCAGCACACGGACAGGGACCGGGGGAAACACCATATATTTT.

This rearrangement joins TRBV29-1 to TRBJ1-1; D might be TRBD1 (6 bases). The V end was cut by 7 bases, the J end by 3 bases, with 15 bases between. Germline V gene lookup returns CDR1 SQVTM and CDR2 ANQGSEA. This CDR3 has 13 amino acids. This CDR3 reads CSARGGLDTEAFF. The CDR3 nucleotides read TGCAGCGCTCGAGGGGGTTTGGACACTGAAGCTTTCTTT.

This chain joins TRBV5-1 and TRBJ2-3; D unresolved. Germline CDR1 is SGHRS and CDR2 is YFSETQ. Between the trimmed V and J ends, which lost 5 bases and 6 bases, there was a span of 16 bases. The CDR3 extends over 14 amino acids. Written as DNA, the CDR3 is TGCGCCAGCAGTTTTAGAGGATCCCGGGATACGCAGTATTTT. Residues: CASSFRGSRDTQYF.

DNA for the CDR3: TGTGCCAGCAGCAAAGATACGGTGAAAGACAGGGGGCATCGAACTGAAGCTTTCTTT. This translates into CASSKDTVKDRGHRTEAFF. The chain uses TRBV21-1 and TRBJ1-1; the table's D gene call, TRBD1, was not cross checked with the DNA. TRBV21-1 is noted as a pseudogene. The CDR3 loop spans 19 amino acids.

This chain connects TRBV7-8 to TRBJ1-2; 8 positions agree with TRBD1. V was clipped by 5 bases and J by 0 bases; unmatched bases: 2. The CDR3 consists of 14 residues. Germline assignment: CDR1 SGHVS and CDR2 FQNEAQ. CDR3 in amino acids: CASSQDRANYGYTF. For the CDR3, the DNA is TGTGCCAGCAGCCAGGACAGGGCTAACTATGGCTACACCTTC.

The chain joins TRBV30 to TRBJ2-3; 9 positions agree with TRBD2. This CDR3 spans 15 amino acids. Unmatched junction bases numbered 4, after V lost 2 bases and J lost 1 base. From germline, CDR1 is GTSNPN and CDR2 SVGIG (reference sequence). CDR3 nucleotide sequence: TGTGCCTGGAGTCCGTTAGCGGGGGGCACAGATACGCAGTATTTT. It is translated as CAWSPLAGGTDTQYF.

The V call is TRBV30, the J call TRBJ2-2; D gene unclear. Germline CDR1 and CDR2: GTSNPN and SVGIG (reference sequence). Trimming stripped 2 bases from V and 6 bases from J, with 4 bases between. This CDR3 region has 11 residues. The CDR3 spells CAWSPSGELFF. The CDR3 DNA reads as TGTGCCTGGAGTCCCTCCGGGGAGCTGTTTTTT.

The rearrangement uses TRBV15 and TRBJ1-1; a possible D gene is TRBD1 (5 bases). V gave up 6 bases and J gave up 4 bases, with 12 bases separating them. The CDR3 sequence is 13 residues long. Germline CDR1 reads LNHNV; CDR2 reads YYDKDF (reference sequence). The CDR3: CATRPKGLTEAFF. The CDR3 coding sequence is TGTGCCACCAGACCAAAGGGGCTCACTGAAGCTTTCTTT.

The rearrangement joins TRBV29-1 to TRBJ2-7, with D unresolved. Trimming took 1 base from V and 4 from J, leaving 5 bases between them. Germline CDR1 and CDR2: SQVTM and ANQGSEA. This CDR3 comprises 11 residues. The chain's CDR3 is CSVEGLYEQYF. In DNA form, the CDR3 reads TGCAGCGTTGAAGGGCTTTACGAGCAGTACTTC.

CDR3 DNA: TGCGCCAGCAGCTTAGAAGCAACAGGGCCCCACGAGCAGTACTTC. It yields the protein CASSLEATGPHEQYF. This rearrangement joins TRBV5-1 to TRBJ2-7, with a tentative D call TRBD1 (6 bases). The germline V gene encodes CDR1 SGHRS and CDR2 YFSETQ. The CDR3 extends over 15 amino acids. The V gene lost 2 bases and the J gene lost 5 bases, with 17 bases spanning the gap.